Following are 21 T cell receptor beta chains from one sample sequenced in a study of T cell changes during pregnancy in multiple sclerosis. Sequenced by immunoSEQ multiplex PCR; TCRdb stores in-frame clones only, minus some. Of around 75,000 clones listed, about 90% are singletons. Sequenced here: peripheral blood, sampled in the first trimester of pregnancy. The receptors originated from a female donor in good health, enrolled as a control in a pregnancy study.

The chain is built from TRBV19 and TRBJ2-7; no clear D. Trimming removed 5 bases from V and 3 bases from J, with 5 bases in between. The CDR3 extends over 11 amino acids. Germline-derived CDR1 and CDR2 are LNHDA and SQIVND (reference sequence). In nucleotides, the CDR3 is TGTGCCAGTAGTCACAACTACGAGCAGTACTTC. Translated, it gives CASSHNYEQYF.

The chain uses TRBV6-5 and TRBJ2-7, with TRBD2 matching 11 bases. The CDR3 is 14 amino acids. After removal of 6 bases from V and 3 bases from J, the junction contained 4 bases not matched to a gene. From germline, CDR1 is MNHEY and CDR2 SVGAGI. CDR3: CASRRLAGSYEQYF. Here the CDR3 DNA reads TGTGCCAGCAGGCGACTAGCGGGGAGCTACGAGCAGTACTTC.

This clone was recorded only once. V and J are TRBV6-5 and TRBJ1-1; D ambiguous. The CDR3 loop spans 15 amino acids. Between the trimmed V and J ends, which lost 1 base and 0 bases, there was a span of 9 bases. Germline V CDR1 and CDR2: MNHEY, SVGAGI. CDR3 residues: CASSYYEAMNTEAFF. DNA of the CDR3: TGTGCCAGCAGTTACTACGAGGCGATGAACACTGAAGCTTTCTTT.

This chain connects TRBV5-8 to TRBJ2-7; a weak D match, TRBD1 (6 bases). V lost 0 bases and J lost 6, with 10 bases in between. The CDR3 sequence is 13 residues long. Germline lookup yields CDR1 SGHTS and CDR2 YDEGEE. CDR3 sequence reads: CASSLGRGGEQYF. In DNA, the CDR3 is TGTGCCAGCAGCTTGGGCAGGGGTGGCGAGCAGTACTTC.

CDR3 coding DNA: TGTGCCAGCAGCTTAGCACTAGCGGCCCCCAGTAAGACCCAGTACTTC. Residues: CASSLALAAPSKTQYF. The chain joins TRBV7-9 to TRBJ2-5; 8 bases align to TRBD2. Losses at the gene ends were 0 bases for V and 6 bases for J; bases not matched to a gene: 9. Germline values: CDR1 SEHNR, CDR2 FQNEAQ (reference sequence). The CDR3 is made up of 16 amino acids.

DNA for the CDR3: TGTGCCAGCCCTCCGGGACTAGCGGGGCCGGGGGATACGCAGTATTTT. It yields the protein CASPPGLAGPGDTQYF. The chain uses TRBV18 and TRBJ2-3; 13 bases map to TRBD2. Germline V gives CDR1 KGHSH, CDR2 LQKENI. CDR3 length: 16 amino acids. After removal of 8 bases from V and 6 bases from J, the junction contained 11 bases not matched to a gene.

The chain combines TRBV14 with TRBJ2-7; 10 nucleotides align to TRBD2. The germline V gene has CDR1 SGHDN and CDR2 FVKESK. V shed 0 bases, J shed 5 bases, and the junction held 7 bases outside the gene matches. This CDR3 has 16 residues. The CDR3 region is CASSQEEREGRDEQYF. The CDR3 coding sequence is TGTGCCAGCAGCCAAGAGGAGCGGGAGGGCCGAGACGAGCAGTACTTC.

The V and J genes are TRBV30 and TRBJ1-5; 11 bases are a match to TRBD1. The germline CDR1 and CDR2 sequences are GTSNPN and SVGIG (reference sequence). V lost 5 bases to trimming and J lost 5 bases; unmatched junction nucleotides: 8. This CDR3 has 15 residues. DNA of the CDR3: TGTGCCTGGGGGTGGACAGGGGGCTTGTATCAGCCCCAGCATTTT. It is translated as CAWGWTGGLYQPQHF.

The chain employs TRBV5-1 and TRBJ1-1, with 10 bases aligning to TRBD1. In germline, CDR1 is SGHRS, CDR2 YFSETQ. V was clipped by 3 bases and J by 1 base; unmatched bases: 3. CDR3 size: 15 residues. This chain's CDR3 is CASSYRTGGNTEAFF. The CDR3 DNA reads as TGCGCCAGCAGCTACCGGACAGGGGGGAACACTGAAGCTTTCTTT.

The rearrangement joins TRBV27 to TRBJ1-2; 8 bases match TRBD1. Germline values: CDR1 MNHEY, CDR2 SMNVEV (reference sequence). Trimming cost V 6 bases and J 4 bases; bases outside gene matches: 4. The CDR3 is 13 amino acids. CDR3 sequence reads: CASRTGTGYGYTF. The CDR3 nucleotides read TGTGCCAGCAGGACCGGGACAGGCTATGGCTACACCTTC.

The chain's CDR3 is CASTPEQGPYYGYTF. CDR3 DNA sequence: TGTGCCAGCACTCCGGAACAGGGTCCTTACTATGGCTACACCTTC. J is TRBJ1-2 and V is TRBV6-6; weak D call: TRBD1 (6 bases). Between the trimmed V and J ends, which lost 7 bases and 3 bases, there was a span of 18 bases. The CDR3 consists of 15 residues. The germline CDR1 and CDR2 sequences are MNHNY and SVGAGI (reference sequence).

This chain connects TRBV5-4 to TRBJ1-4; 7 bases align to TRBD1. Trimming took 0 bases from V and 4 from J; bases not matched to a gene: 3. Germline assignment: CDR1 SGHNT and CDR2 YYREEE (reference sequence). The CDR3 has 15 residues. The CDR3 region is CASSLGQGGNEKLFF. CDR3 DNA: TGTGCCAGCAGCTTGGGACAGGGAGGTAATGAAAAACTGTTTTTT.

The chain has TRBV19 and TRBJ1-2; 9 nucleotides agree with TRBD1. V lost 6 bases to trimming and J lost 4 bases; unmatched junction nucleotides: 3. The CDR3 loop spans 13 amino acids. The germline CDR1 and CDR2 sequences are LNHDA and SQIVND (reference sequence). DNA for the CDR3: TGTGCCAGTAGAATGACAGGGGGCTATGGCTACACCTTC. It codes for CASRMTGGYGYTF. The variable domain in full, completed from reference TRBV19 and TRBJ1-2, reads DGGITQSPKYLFRKEGQNVTLSCEQNLNHDAMYWYRQDPGQGLRLIYYSQIVNDFQKGDIAEGYSVSREKKESFPLTVTSAQKNPTAFYLCASRMTGGYGYTFGSGTRLTVV.

The chain employs TRBV9 and TRBJ2-5; 11 bases are shared with TRBD2. In germline, CDR1 is SGDLS, CDR2 YYNGEE. V shed 3 bases, J shed 0 bases, and the junction held 4 bases outside the gene matches. The CDR3 extends over 16 amino acids. The CDR3 nucleotides read TGTGCCAGCAGCGCTCCACTAGCGGGGGACCAAGAGACCCAGTACTTC. Its translation is CASSAPLAGDQETQYF.

This clone has just one count. The chain is built from TRBV6-5 and TRBJ1-5; D is undetermined. Germline values: CDR1 MNHEY, CDR2 SVGAGI. The CDR3 is 13 residues long. V was cut by 0 bases and J by 4 bases, with 4 bases left in between. CDR3 sequence: CASSYSLNQPQHF. CDR3 DNA: TGTGCCAGCAGTTACTCACTGAATCAGCCCCAGCATTTT.

This clone came up once. The V gene is TRBV5-6, the J gene TRBJ2-7; possibly TRBD2 for D (5 bases). Between the trimmed V and J ends, which lost 1 base and 1 base, there was a span of 12 bases. The germline gives CDR1 SGHDT, CDR2 YYEEEE. This CDR3 has 15 amino acids. For the CDR3, the DNA is TGTGCCAGCAGCTTGACCGGGGTAGAATCCTACGAGCAGTACTTC. Its translation: CASSLTGVESYEQYF.

This clone has a single count. V and J are TRBV18 and TRBJ2-1, with a weak D call TRBD2 (6 bases). Trimming took off 1 base at V and 7 bases at J, with 11 bases between the two ends. From germline, CDR1 is KGHSH and CDR2 LQKENI. This CDR3 region has 14 residues. The CDR3 bases are TGTGCCAGCTCACCACGGCGGGAAGGAAATGAGCAGTTCTTC. This gives the protein CASSPRREGNEQFF.

The V gene is TRBV27, the J gene TRBJ2-2, with 8 bases fitting TRBD1. V lost 6 bases to trimming and J lost 1 base; unmatched junction nucleotides: 4. The CDR3 extends over 15 amino acids. Germline CDR1 is MNHEY and CDR2 is SMNVEV (reference sequence). DNA for the CDR3: TGTGCCAGCAGCCTCAGGGGGCTGAACACCGGGGAGCTGTTTTTT. Protein sequence: CASSLRGLNTGELFF.

The genes are TRBV6-5 and TRBJ2-5; 8 nucleotides align to TRBD1. The DNA end lines up better with TRBJ2-7; the J call may be wrong. The CDR3 has 14 amino acids. The germline CDR1 and CDR2 sequences are MNHEY and SVGAGI. CDR3 DNA: TGTGCCAGCAGACTGGACAGGGACTCCTACGAGCAGTACTTC. Translated, it gives CASRLDRDSYEQYF.

CDR3 DNA: TGTGCCAGCAACCCAGGCGGGACCCGCGAGCAGTACTTC. It codes for CASNPGGTREQYF. The chain couples TRBV11-2 to TRBJ2-7, with a possible D match to TRBD2 (6 bases). Germline V gene sequence: CDR1 SGHAT, CDR2 FQNNGV. Trimming left V 7 bases short and J 6 bases short, with 16 bases between. CDR3 length: 13 amino acids. The whole variable domain, filled in from reference TRBV11-2 and TRBJ2-7, reads EAGVAQSPRYKIIEKRQSVAFWCNPISGHATLYWYQQILGQGPKLLIQFQNNGVVDDSQLPKDRFSAERLKGVDSTLKIQPAKLEDSAVYLCASNPGGTREQYFGPGTRLTVT.

The gene calls are TRBV6-5 and TRBJ1-6; TRBD1 might be the D (5 bases). Germline CDR1 reads MNHEY; CDR2 reads SVGAGI. The CDR3 runs 14 residues. The germline V and J ends were trimmed by 2 bases and 7 bases, with 9 bases remaining between them. The CDR3 DNA is TGTGCCAGCAGTTACCAGGGTATCAATTCACCCCTCCACTTT. It translates to CASSYQGINSPLHF.